A single sample gave rise to the 12 T cell receptor beta chains below, sequenced in a study of shared clonotypes between healthy human individuals. Sequencing used immunoSEQ multiplex PCR; TCRdb keeps in-frame clones, though not all of them. The sample yields roughly 500,000 clones, 90% to 97% seen once. The sequenced sample consisted of naive CD4+ T cells sorted from blood. Subset of the sample: CD45RA+ positively selected. The receptors come from a woman aged 25-40 years in good health.

The V gene is TRBV5-6, the J gene TRBJ1-5; 7 positions agree with TRBD1. The germline CDR1 and CDR2 sequences are SGHDT and YYEEEE. The CDR3 is made up of 15 amino acids. J lost 9 bases, V lost 4 bases, and 13 bases had no gene match. CDR3: CASSRSGDRNRPQHF. CDR3 nucleotide sequence: TGTGCCAGCAGCCGCTCAGGGGACAGAAATAGGCCCCAGCATTTT.

The rearrangement joins TRBV28 to TRBJ2-5, with 11 bases matching TRBD2. V lost 2 bases to trimming and J lost 5 bases; unmatched junction nucleotides: 7. Germline V gene sequence: CDR1 MDHEN, CDR2 SYDVKM. This CDR3 has 16 residues. This CDR3 is CASSLVASGRWETQYF. The DNA for the CDR3 is TGTGCCAGCAGTTTAGTGGCTAGCGGGAGGTGGGAGACCCAGTACTTC.

The chain carries TRBV25-1 and TRBJ2-7; 11 positions agree with TRBD1. The CDR3 has 15 residues. The J segment lost 4 bases and the V segment lost 6 bases, leaving 8 bases of the junction unmatched. The germline V gene encodes CDR1 MGHDK and CDR2 SYGVNS. This chain's CDR3 is CASRPGDRGVYEQYF. CDR3 nucleotides: TGTGCCAGCAGGCCGGGGGACAGGGGGGTATACGAGCAGTACTTC.

This chain joins TRBV25-1 and TRBJ2-1; 8 bases align to TRBD2. CDR3 length: 15 residues. V dropped 6 bases and J dropped 8; count of bases not matched to a gene: 12. From germline, CDR1 is MGHDK and CDR2 SYGVNS. As DNA, the CDR3 is TGTGCCAGCAGGCCTCCGGGACTAGGCTTAGATGAGCAGTTCTTC. Translation gives CASRPPGLGLDEQFF.

This chain uses TRBV5-8 with TRBJ2-7; no definite D call. Trimming stripped 1 base from V and 6 bases from J, with 8 bases between. The germline V gene has CDR1 SGHTS and CDR2 YDEGEE. The CDR3 sequence is 12 residues long. The DNA of the CDR3 is TGTGCCAGCAGCTTGTTAGTTTCCGAGCAGTACTTC. Translating gives CASSLLVSEQYF.

The chain has TRBV5-6 and TRBJ1-1; D remains ambiguous. Germline V gene sequence: CDR1 SGHDT, CDR2 YYEEEE. The CDR3 is 13 residues long. Between the trimmed V and J ends, which lost 0 bases and 7 bases, there was a span of 10 bases. CDR3 coding DNA: TGTGCCAGCAGCTTGGTAGCGGGTGGTGAAGCTTTCTTT. Translated, it gives CASSLVAGGEAFF.

This chain connects TRBV19 to TRBJ2-2; 8 nucleotides line up with TRBD1. The germline V gene has CDR1 LNHDA and CDR2 SQIVND (reference sequence). This CDR3 is 16 amino acids long. The trim removed 1 base at V and 3 bases at J, leaving 4 bases unmatched. The CDR3 region is CASSIVGQGYTGELFF. The CDR3 DNA reads TGTGCCAGTAGTATAGTCGGACAGGGCTACACCGGGGAGCTGTTTTTT.

This chain links TRBV28 with TRBJ1-5, with D perhaps matching TRBD1 (6 bases). Trimming removed 3 bases at V and 7 bases at J, with 16 bases between. Looked up from germline, CDR1 is MDHEN and CDR2 is SYDVKM. CDR3 size: 15 residues. The CDR3 reads CASSFSGGRGQPQHF. The DNA of the CDR3 is TGTGCCAGCAGTTTTAGCGGGGGCCGAGGACAGCCCCAGCATTTT.

V usage is TRBV10-2 and J usage is TRBJ1-5; no firm D call. This CDR3 has 14 amino acids. The V gene's germline CDR1 is WSHSY and CDR2 SAAADI. Trimming left V 3 bases short and J 2 bases short, with 8 bases between. CDR3 residues: CASSDREGNQPQHF. The CDR3, as DNA: TGCGCCAGCAGTGATCGAGAGGGCAATCAGCCCCAGCATTTT.

The rearrangement links TRBV28 to TRBJ2-7, with TRBD2 as a possible D gene (5 bases). The germline V and J ends were trimmed by 1 base and 3 bases, with 19 bases remaining between them. The germline V gene encodes CDR1 MDHEN and CDR2 SYDVKM. This CDR3 has 17 residues. DNA for the CDR3: TGTGCCAGCAGTTTATTAGGGCCCGGGGATCTCAACTACGAGCAGTACTTC. Its protein is CASSLLGPGDLNYEQYF.

The chain employs TRBV4-1 and TRBJ1-6; D is unclear. Germline V CDR1 and CDR2: MGHRA, YSYEKL. The CDR3 spans 15 residues. The V gene lost 0 bases and the J gene lost 9 bases, with 12 bases spanning the gap. The CDR3 here is CASSQDPTDFSPLHF. In nucleotides, the CDR3 is TGCGCCAGCAGCCAAGATCCTACGGATTTTTCACCCCTCCACTTT.

This sequence joins TRBV28 and TRBJ1-1; D remains ambiguous. V dropped 7 bases and J dropped 1 base, with 10 bases sitting between them. The CDR3 has 13 amino acids. CDR1 and CDR2 (germline): MDHEN, SYDVKM. In DNA, the CDR3 is TGTGCCAGCAATCCTGGCGGGAACACTGAAGCTTTCTTT. It codes for CASNPGGNTEAFF.